These 4 T cell receptor beta chains were sequenced from one sample in a study of shared clonotypes between healthy human individuals. Some clones are missing from TCRdb's copy, which holds only in-frame ones; the method was immunoSEQ multiplex PCR. The table includes about 2 million clones, 95% detected once. What was sequenced was naive CD4+ T cells sorted from blood. As for subset: CD45RA+ positively selected. These receptors were taken from a young man in good health.

The chain combines TRBV5-1 with TRBJ1-1; weak D call: TRBD1 (6 bases). CDR1 SGHRS and CDR2 YFSETQ come from the germline V gene. The CDR3 runs 15 residues. Trimming took 5 bases from V and 3 from J, leaving 17 bases between them. CDR3 DNA: TGCGCCAGCAGAGAGGTACAGGGAAGGGACACTGAAGCTTTCTTT. Its translation is CASREVQGRDTEAFF.

The chain has TRBV7-8 and TRBJ2-3; D may match TRBD1 or TRBD2 (5 bases each). Trimming pared 1 base from V and 7 bases from J, leaving 6 bases between. The CDR3 is made up of 12 amino acids. Germline V lookup: CDR1 SGHVS, CDR2 FQNEAQ. CDR3 nucleotide sequence: TGTGCCAGCAGCTTAGGGGGGAATACGCAGTATTTT. Amino acids: CASSLGGNTQYF.

This chain joins TRBV6-1 and TRBJ2-5; D may be TRBD1 (6 bases). Germline loops: CDR1 MNHNS, CDR2 SASEGT. V lost 4 bases and J 8 bases, leaving 14 bases between the germline ends. The CDR3 totals 13 residues. The CDR3 DNA follows: TGTGCCAGCAGTGCCGACAGGCTAGATACCCAGTACTTC. It is translated as CASSADRLDTQYF.

In the case of this clone: The same CDR3 is also encoded by other DNA sequences in this sample. The genes are TRBV28 and TRBJ2-7; D uncertain. CDR3 size: 10 residues. Germline V gene data show CDR1 as MDHEN and CDR2 as SYDVKM. V was cut by 6 bases and J by 4 bases, with 4 bases left in between. CDR3 in DNA: TGTGCCAGCAGCAAATACGAGCAGTACTTC. It encodes CASSKYEQYF.